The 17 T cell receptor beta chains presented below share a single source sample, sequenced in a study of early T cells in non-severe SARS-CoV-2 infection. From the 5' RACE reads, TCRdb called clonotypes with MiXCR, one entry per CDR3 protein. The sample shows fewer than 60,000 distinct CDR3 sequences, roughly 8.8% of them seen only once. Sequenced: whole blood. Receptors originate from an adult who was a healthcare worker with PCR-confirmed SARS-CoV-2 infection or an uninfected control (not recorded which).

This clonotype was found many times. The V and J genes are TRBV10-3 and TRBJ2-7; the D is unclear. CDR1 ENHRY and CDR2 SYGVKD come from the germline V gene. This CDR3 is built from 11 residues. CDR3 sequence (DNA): TGTGCAACCAGGTCTTCCTACGAGCAGTACTTC. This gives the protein CATRSSYEQYF.

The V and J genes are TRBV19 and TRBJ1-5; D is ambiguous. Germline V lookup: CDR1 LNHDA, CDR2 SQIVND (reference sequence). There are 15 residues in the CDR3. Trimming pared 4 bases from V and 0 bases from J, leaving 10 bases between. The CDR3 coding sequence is TGTGCCAGTAGTACCCACAGCGCTAGCAATCAGCCCCAGCATTTT. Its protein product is CASSTHSASNQPQHF.

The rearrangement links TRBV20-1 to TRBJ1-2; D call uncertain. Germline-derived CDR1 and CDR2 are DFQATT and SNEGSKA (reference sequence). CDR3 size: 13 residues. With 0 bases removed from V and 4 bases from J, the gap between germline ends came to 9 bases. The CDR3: CSARDPSTYGYTF. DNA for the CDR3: TGCAGTGCTAGAGATCCAAGTACCTATGGCTACACCTTC.

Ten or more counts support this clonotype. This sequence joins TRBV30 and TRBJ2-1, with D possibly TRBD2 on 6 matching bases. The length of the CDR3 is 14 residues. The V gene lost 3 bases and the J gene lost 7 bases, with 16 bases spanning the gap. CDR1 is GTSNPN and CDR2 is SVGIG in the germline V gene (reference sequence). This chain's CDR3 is CAWSGAAEGNEQFF. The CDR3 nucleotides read TGTGCCTGGAGCGGGGCCGCGGAGGGGAATGAGCAGTTCTTC.

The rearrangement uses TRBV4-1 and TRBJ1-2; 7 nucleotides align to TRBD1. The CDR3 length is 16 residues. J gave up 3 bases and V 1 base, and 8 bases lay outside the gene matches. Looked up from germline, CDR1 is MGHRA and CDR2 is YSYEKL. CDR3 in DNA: TGCGCCAGCAGCCAAGTAGCGGACAGGACGGACTATGGCTACACCTTC. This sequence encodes CASSQVADRTDYGYTF.

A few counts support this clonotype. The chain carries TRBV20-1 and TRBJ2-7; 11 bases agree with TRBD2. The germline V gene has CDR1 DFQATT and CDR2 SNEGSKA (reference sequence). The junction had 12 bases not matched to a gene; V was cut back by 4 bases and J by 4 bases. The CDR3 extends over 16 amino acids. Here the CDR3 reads CSAIGTSGREGYEQYF. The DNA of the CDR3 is TGCAGTGCTATTGGGACTAGCGGCAGGGAGGGGTACGAGCAGTACTTC.

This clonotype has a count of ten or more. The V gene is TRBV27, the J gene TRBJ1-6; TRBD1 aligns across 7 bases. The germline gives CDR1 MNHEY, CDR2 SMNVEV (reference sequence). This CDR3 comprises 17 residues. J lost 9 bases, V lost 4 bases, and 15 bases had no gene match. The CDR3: CASSSPPSGGGSSPLHF. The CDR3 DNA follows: TGTGCCAGCAGTTCACCCCCTTCAGGGGGGGGAAGTTCACCCCTCCACTTT.

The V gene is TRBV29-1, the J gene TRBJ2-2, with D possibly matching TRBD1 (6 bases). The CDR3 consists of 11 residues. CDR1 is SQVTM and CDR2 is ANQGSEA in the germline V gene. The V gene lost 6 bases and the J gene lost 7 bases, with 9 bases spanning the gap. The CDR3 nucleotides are TGCAGCGTCCTAGGGGGCGGGGAGCTGTTTTTT. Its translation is CSVLGGGELFF.

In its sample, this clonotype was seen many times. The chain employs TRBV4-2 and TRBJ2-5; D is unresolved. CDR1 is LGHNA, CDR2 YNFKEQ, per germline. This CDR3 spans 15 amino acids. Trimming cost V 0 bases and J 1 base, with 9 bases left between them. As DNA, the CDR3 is TGTGCCAGCAGCCAAGAGTACGATTCCCAAGAGACCCAGTACTTC. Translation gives CASSQEYDSQETQYF.

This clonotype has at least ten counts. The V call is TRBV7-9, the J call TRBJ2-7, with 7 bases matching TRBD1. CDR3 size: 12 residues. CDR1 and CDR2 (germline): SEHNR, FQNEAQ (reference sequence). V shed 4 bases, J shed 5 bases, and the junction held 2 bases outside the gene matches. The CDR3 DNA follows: TGTGCCAGCAGCTACGACAGGGACGAGCAGTACTTC. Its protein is CASSYDRDEQYF. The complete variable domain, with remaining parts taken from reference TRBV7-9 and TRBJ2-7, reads DTGVSQNPRHKITKRGQNVTFRCDPISEHNRLYWYRQTLGQGPEFLTYFQNEAQLEKSRLLSDRFSAERPKGSFSTLEIQRTEQGDSAMYLCASSYDRDEQYFGPGTRLTVT.

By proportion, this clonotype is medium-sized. The CDR3 DNA reads as TGTGCCAGCAGCTTAGATAGGGTGAGCACTGAAGCTTTCTTT. Amino acids: CASSLDRVSTEAFF. This chain uses TRBV11-2 with TRBJ1-1, with no clear D. CDR3 length: 14 residues. Trimming pared 0 bases from V and 4 bases from J, leaving 9 bases between. Per the germline V gene, CDR1 is SGHAT and CDR2 is FQNNGV.

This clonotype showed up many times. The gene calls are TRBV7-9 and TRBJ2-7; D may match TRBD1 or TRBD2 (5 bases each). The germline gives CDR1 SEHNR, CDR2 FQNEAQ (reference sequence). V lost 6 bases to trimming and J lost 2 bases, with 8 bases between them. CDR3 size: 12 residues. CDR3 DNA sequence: TGTGCCAGCAGGAGGGACCCCTACGAGCAGTACTTC. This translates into CASRRDPYEQYF.

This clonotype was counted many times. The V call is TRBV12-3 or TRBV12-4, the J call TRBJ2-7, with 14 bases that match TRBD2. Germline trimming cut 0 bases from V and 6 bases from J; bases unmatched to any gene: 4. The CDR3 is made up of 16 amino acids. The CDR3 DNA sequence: TGTGCCAGCAGTTTAGCCGGGACTAGCGGGAGTCGCGAGCAGTACTTC. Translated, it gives CASSLAGTSGSREQYF.

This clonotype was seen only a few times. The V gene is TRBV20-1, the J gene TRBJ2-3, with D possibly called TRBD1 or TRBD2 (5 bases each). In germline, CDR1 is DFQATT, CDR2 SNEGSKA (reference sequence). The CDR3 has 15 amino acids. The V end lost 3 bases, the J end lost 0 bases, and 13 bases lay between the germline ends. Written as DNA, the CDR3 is TGCAGTGCTAGGGGGACGGCGTATAGCACAGATACGCAGTATTTT. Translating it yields CSARGTAYSTDTQYF.

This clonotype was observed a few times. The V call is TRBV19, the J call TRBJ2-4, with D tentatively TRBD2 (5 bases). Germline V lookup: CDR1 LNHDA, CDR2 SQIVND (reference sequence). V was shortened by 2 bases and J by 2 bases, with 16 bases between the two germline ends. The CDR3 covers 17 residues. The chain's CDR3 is CASSISGRSLSKNIQYF. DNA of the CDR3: TGTGCCAGTAGTATAAGCGGCAGGTCCTTGTCCAAAAACATTCAGTACTTC. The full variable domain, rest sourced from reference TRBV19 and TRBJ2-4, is DGGITQSPKYLFRKEGQNVTLSCEQNLNHDAMYWYRQDPGQGLRLIYYSQIVNDFQKGDIAEGYSVSREKKESFPLTVTSAQKNPTAFYLCASSISGRSLSKNIQYFGAGTRLSVL.

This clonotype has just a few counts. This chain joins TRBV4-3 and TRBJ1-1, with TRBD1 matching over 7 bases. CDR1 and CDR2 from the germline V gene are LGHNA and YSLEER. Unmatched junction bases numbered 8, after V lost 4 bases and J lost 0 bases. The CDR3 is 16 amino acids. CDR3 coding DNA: TGCGCCAGCAGCCGTGGGACAGTCATCATGAACACTGAAGCTTTCTTT. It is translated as CASSRGTVIMNTEAFF.

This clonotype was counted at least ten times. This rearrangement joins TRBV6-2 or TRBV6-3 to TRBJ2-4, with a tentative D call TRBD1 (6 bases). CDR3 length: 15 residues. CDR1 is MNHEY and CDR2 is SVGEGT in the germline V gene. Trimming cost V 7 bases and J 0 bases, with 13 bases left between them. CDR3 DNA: TGTGCCAGCATGACAGGAGCCCTAGCCAAAAACATTCAGTACTTC. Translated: CASMTGALAKNIQYF.